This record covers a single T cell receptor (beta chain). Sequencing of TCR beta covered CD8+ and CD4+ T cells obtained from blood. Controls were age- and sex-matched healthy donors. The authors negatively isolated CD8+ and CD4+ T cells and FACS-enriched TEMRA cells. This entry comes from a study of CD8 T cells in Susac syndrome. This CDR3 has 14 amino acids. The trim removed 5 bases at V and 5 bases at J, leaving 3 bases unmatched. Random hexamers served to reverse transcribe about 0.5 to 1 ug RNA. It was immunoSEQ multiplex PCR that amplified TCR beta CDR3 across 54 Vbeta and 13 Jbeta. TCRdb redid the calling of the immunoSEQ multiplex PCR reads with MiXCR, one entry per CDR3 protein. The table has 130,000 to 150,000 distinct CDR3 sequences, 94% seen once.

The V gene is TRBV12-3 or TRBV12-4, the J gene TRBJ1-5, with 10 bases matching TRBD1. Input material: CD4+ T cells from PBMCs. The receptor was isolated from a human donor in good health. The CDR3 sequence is CASSPGTGDQPQHF. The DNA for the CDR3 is TGTGCCAGCAGTCCCGGGACAGGGGATCAGCCCCAGCATTTT.